The clone carrying this TCR beta chain was seen just once. The data were obtained in a study of control samples from healthy donors and cancer patients. TCRdb's table, derived via immunoSEQ multiplex PCR, lists solely in-frame clones and lacks some. Of 150,000 to 200,000 clones listed, 80% to 95% are singletons. V lost 3 bases and J lost 3, with 9 bases in between. CDR1 is ENHRY and CDR2 is SYGVKD in the germline V gene. CDR3 length: 14 amino acids. Sequenced sample: blood. V is TRBV10-3 and J is TRBJ2-1, with D possibly matching TRBD2 (5 bases). The clonotype comes from a woman aged 55-70 years in good health. CDR3 bases: TGTGCCATCAGTGACGGACTCCGCTACAATGAGCAGTTCTTC. Its protein product is CAISDGLRYNEQFF.